The 23 T cell receptor beta chains in this list originate from one sample, sequenced in a study of monozygotic twins with inflammatory bowel disease. TCRdb re-called the 5' RACE reads and shows each CDR3 protein once, DNA omitted. The sample totals approximately 340,000 distinct CDR3 sequences. The sample comprised blood. These TCRs come from a human donor with ulcerative colitis or Crohn's disease, or a healthy co-twin of an affected twin (not recorded which).

This chain links TRBV9 with TRBJ2-2; with no DNA, the TCRdb D assignment of TRBD1 cannot be verified. CDR1 SGDLS and CDR2 YYNGEE come from the germline V gene. The CDR3 extends over 15 amino acids. The CDR3 here is CASSPPRAVPGELFF.

The genes are TRBV20-1 and TRBJ1-1; TCRdb designates TRBD1, a call that cannot be tested without DNA. CDR1 and CDR2 from the germline V gene are DFQATT and SNEGSKA (reference sequence). The CDR3 consists of 15 residues. CDR3 region: CSANTGDDLNTEAFF.

The J gene is TRBJ2-1, the V gene TRBV4-1; there is no DNA to check the TCRdb D call of TRBD2. The CDR3 extends over 13 amino acids. CDR1 MGHRA and CDR2 YSYEKL come from the germline V gene. This CDR3 reads CASSQRPWDEQFF.

The chain joins TRBV5-6 to TRBJ2-1; the D call of TRBD1 rests on TCRdb alone, since no DNA is present to check it. Germline V gene data show CDR1 as SGHDT and CDR2 as YYEEEE. The CDR3 sequence is 15 residues long. This CDR3 is CASSPAGQGTHEQFF.

V gene TRBV11-2 combines with J gene TRBJ1-3. The germline CDR1 and CDR2 sequences are SGHAT and FQNNGV. The CDR3 is 15 residues long. CDR3 protein: CASSLQGPFGGNIYF.

The V gene is TRBV30, the J gene TRBJ2-5. Germline loops: CDR1 GTSNPN, CDR2 SVGIG (reference sequence). The CDR3 sequence is 13 residues long. CDR3 protein: CAWSSGLEETQYF.

The chain combines TRBV7-2 with TRBJ1-3. From germline, CDR1 is SGHTA and CDR2 FQGNSA. The CDR3 spans 14 residues. CDR3 protein: CASLQDSPGNTIYF.

This chain uses TRBV2 with TRBJ2-1; TCRdb picks TRBD1, but there is no DNA to check that call. Germline V gene lookup returns CDR1 SNHLY and CDR2 FYNNEI. There are 16 residues in the CDR3. The CDR3 spells CASSEGGGGIYNEQFF.

The chain's CDR3 is CASSGVFGETQYF. The V and J genes are TRBV23-1 and TRBJ2-5. TRBV23-1 is an ORF for which the function is uncertain. The length of the CDR3 is 13 residues.

V and J are TRBV23-1 and TRBJ2-7; TCRdb gives TRBD1 as the D gene, but with no DNA this cannot be confirmed. TRBV23-1 is classed as an ORF, of uncertain function. This CDR3 contains 15 residues. The CDR3 sequence: CASSQSYREFHEQYF.

The V call is TRBV5-1, the J call TRBJ2-3. The CDR3 runs to 17 residues. Germline V gene data show CDR1 as SGHRS and CDR2 as YFSETQ. The CDR3 is CASSLAPKGSGTDTQYF.

The chain is built from TRBV5-5 and TRBJ2-3. The CDR3 contains 15 residues. Germline V gene sequence: CDR1 SGHKS, CDR2 YYEKEE (reference sequence). The CDR3: CASSTDDWVTDTQYF.

This rearrangement joins TRBV15 to TRBJ2-1; TCRdb proposes TRBD2, but this gene call is untestable without DNA. CDR3 size: 16 residues. The germline V gene has CDR1 LNHNV and CDR2 YYDKDF (reference sequence). The CDR3: CATSRDRAVSYNEQFF.

The chain links TRBV12-3 or TRBV12-4 to TRBJ1-1. CDR3 size: 13 residues. The CDR3 reads CASSFMGSGEAFF.

The chain uses TRBV5-1 and TRBJ2-1; TCRdb's assignment of TRBD1 cannot be checked, as there is no DNA. CDR3 size: 14 residues. CDR1 SGHRS and CDR2 YFSETQ come from the germline V gene. The CDR3 sequence is CASSAGTGINEQFF.

The chain couples TRBV25-1 to TRBJ1-3; with no DNA, the TCRdb D assignment of TRBD1 cannot be verified. This CDR3 region has 15 residues. Germline V CDR1 and CDR2: MGHDK, SYGVNS. The CDR3: CASSDIRTAGNTIYF.

V gene TRBV4-2 combines with J gene TRBJ2-7; TCRdb's assignment of TRBD1 cannot be checked, as there is no DNA. Per the germline V gene, CDR1 is LGHNA and CDR2 is YNFKEQ. The CDR3 covers 15 residues. CDR3 loop: CASSQVLGMSYEQYF.

CDR3: CASSRDRGGTDTQYF. The V gene is TRBV5-1, the J gene TRBJ2-3; the D call from TCRdb, TRBD1, cannot be confirmed without DNA. The CDR3 length is 15 residues. Germline V gene lookup returns CDR1 SGHRS and CDR2 YFSETQ.

This chain links TRBV6-1 with TRBJ2-2. Germline CDR1 and CDR2: MNHNS and SASEGT. The CDR3 covers 15 residues. This CDR3 is CASSATYLNTGELFF.

The V gene is TRBV7-2, the J gene TRBJ1-2; TCRdb picks TRBD1, but there is no DNA to check that call. Germline values: CDR1 SGHTA, CDR2 FQGNSA. The CDR3 has 15 residues. CDR3 amino acids: CASSLTGQVLGGYTF.

This sequence joins TRBV5-1 and TRBJ2-1; the D gene TCRdb calls, TRBD1, cannot be checked with no DNA. CDR3 length: 13 amino acids. The V gene's germline CDR1 is SGHRS and CDR2 YFSETQ. The CDR3: CASSPGQGSEQFF.

The V gene is TRBV7-8, the J gene TRBJ2-7; TCRdb picks TRBD1, but there is no DNA to check that call. The CDR3 runs to 13 residues. Looked up from germline, CDR1 is SGHVS and CDR2 is FQNEAQ. The CDR3 region is CASRPPGSYEQYF. Looking up the rest from reference TRBV7-8 and TRBJ2-7 gives the full variable domain: GAGVSQSPRYKVAKRGQDVALRCDPISGHVSLFWYQQALGQGPEFLTYFQNEAQLDKSGLPSDRFFAERPEGSVSTLKIQRTQQEDSAVYLCASRPPGSYEQYFGPGTRLTVT.

V gene TRBV12-3 or TRBV12-4 combines with J gene TRBJ1-2; with no DNA, the TCRdb D assignment of TRBD1 cannot be verified. The CDR3 extends over 16 amino acids. Here the CDR3 reads CASSSETTGSHYGYTF.